This T cell receptor beta chain was captured by sequencing in a study of Ad26.COV2.S vaccination and SARS-CoV-2 variants. Trimming pared 1 base from V and 1 base from J, leaving 8 bases between. The CDR3 sequence is 15 residues long. The germline V gene has CDR1 SGHTA and CDR2 FQGNSA. The method was immunoSEQ multiplex PCR; TCRdb's version includes in-frame clones alone and lacks a portion of them. The repertoire holds fewer than 400,000 clones, with around 90% as singletons. Concerning this clone: Its antigen is currently unknown.

General study findings and limits: Non-spike TCR breadth showed similarity between vaccine and placebo recipients.

Treatment of the sample: roughly 19 received Ad26.COV2.S at low or high dose, single or two shots; several received placebo; per-sample allocation not given. Material that was analyzed had been drawn on day 63 after the first vaccine or placebo injection. The material was peripheral blood, obtained in a trial of Ad26.COV2.S vaccine versus placebo. The sequence was obtained from a person aged 18-60 years who received the Ad26.COV2.S COVID-19 vaccine or a placebo. The V call is TRBV7-2, the J call TRBJ1-5; a weak D match, TRBD1 (5 bases). Here the CDR3 reads CASSLEGVSNQPQHF. In DNA, the CDR3 is TGTGCCAGCAGCTTAGAAGGGGTCAGCAATCAGCCCCAGCATTTT.